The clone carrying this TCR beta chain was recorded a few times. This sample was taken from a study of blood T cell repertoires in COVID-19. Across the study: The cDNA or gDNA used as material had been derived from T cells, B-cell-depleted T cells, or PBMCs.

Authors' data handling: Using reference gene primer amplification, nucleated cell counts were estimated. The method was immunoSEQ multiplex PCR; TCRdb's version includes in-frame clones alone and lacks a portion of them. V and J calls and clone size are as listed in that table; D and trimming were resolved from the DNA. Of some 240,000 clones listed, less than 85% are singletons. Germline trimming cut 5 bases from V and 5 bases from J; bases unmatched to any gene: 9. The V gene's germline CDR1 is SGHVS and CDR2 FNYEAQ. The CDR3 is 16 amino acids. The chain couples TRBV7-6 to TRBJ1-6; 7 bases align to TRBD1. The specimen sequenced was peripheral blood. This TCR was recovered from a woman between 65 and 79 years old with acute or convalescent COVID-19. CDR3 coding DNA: TGTGCCAGCAGCCCGGACAGGCACGGTAATAATTCACCCCTCCACTTT. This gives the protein CASSPDRHGNNSPLHF.